The 27 T cell receptor beta chains below were found in one sample sequenced in a study of radiation and T cells in renal cell carcinoma (TCRdb year 2020). The protocol used for the library was the immunoSEQ multiplex PCR assay. As stored in TCRdb, this immuneACCESS dataset retains in-frame rearrangements with V and J assigned. A fraction of the clones does not appear; measured against another copy, unresolved V genes explain less than half of the discrepancy, and the remainder lacks a known reason. The sample table contains some 100,000 clones; only one count was recorded for around 80% of them. Clones ranked in the top ten supply under 8.5% of the sample. This sample's time point label indicates: blood 4 weeks post-SBRT, at nephrectomy. The treatment or condition label, as the study defines it: 15 Gy SBRT to primary tumor, nephrectomy 4 weeks later. Sequenced here: blood, sampled from a patient whose treatment included radiotherapy and nephrectomy. These receptor sequences come from a man aged 60 to 75 with renal cell carcinoma.

V gene TRBV19 combines with J gene TRBJ1-4; 8 bases agree with TRBD1. The germline V gene encodes CDR1 LNHDA and CDR2 SQIVND (reference sequence). V lost 4 bases to trimming and J lost 0 bases; unmatched junction nucleotides: 4. This CDR3 is built from 16 residues. The CDR3 DNA sequence: TGTGCCAGTAGTACTCAGGGGGCTCCAACTAATGAAAAACTGTTTTTT. The encoded protein is CASSTQGAPTNEKLFF.

V is TRBV6-1 and J is TRBJ1-4, with D unclear. The germline V gene encodes CDR1 MNHNS and CDR2 SASEGT. The CDR3 loop spans 15 amino acids. V lost 4 bases and J lost 4, with 13 bases in between. The DNA for the CDR3 is TGTGCCAGCAGTGTTTTCAACAGCCTTAATGAAAAACTGTTTTTT. This translates into CASSVFNSLNEKLFF.

This rearrangement joins TRBV6-6 to TRBJ2-3; possible D gene TRBD2, 5 bases. V lost 7 bases and J 4 bases, leaving 9 bases between the germline ends. This CDR3 is built from 12 residues. The germline CDR1 and CDR2 sequences are MNHNY and SVGAGI (reference sequence). The CDR3 spells CASTAGADTQYF. In nucleotides, the CDR3 is TGTGCCAGCACCGCCGGGGCAGATACGCAGTATTTT.

This chain uses TRBV9 with TRBJ2-6, with D possibly TRBD1 on 6 matching bases. Germline V gene data show CDR1 as SGDLS and CDR2 as YYNGEE. The CDR3 covers 19 residues. V was clipped by 1 base and J by 0 bases, with 17 bases between them. The CDR3 DNA reads as TGTGCCAGCAGCGTAAGTGCCCGTGGACAGTTCTCTGGGGCCAACGTCCTGACTTTC. Translating gives CASSVSARGQFSGANVLTF.

This chain links TRBV29-1 with TRBJ2-3, with 8 bases aligning to TRBD1. The germline CDR1 and CDR2 sequences are SQVTM and ANQGSEA. This CDR3 has 16 amino acids. J gave up 0 bases and V 7 bases, and 12 bases lay outside the gene matches. CDR3: CSGRTGTWGSTDTQYF. The CDR3, as DNA: TGCAGCGGCCGGACAGGGACATGGGGGAGCACAGATACGCAGTATTTT.

The chain employs TRBV15 and TRBJ1-3; D is possibly TRBD1 (5 bases). This CDR3 region has 18 residues. CDR1 and CDR2 (germline): LNHNV, YYDKDF (reference sequence). The V gene lost 5 bases and the J gene lost 2 bases, with 22 bases spanning the gap. The CDR3 sequence: CATSGTDLGALPGNTIYF. CDR3 nucleotide sequence: TGTGCCACCAGCGGGACCGACCTTGGGGCCCTACCTGGAAACACCATATATTTT.

V and J are TRBV30 and TRBJ2-1; 7 nucleotides line up with TRBD2. Unmatched junction bases numbered 7, after V lost 2 bases and J lost 3 bases. The V gene's germline CDR1 is GTSNPN and CDR2 SVGIG (reference sequence). This CDR3 region has 15 residues. CDR3 sequence: CAWSRGGSFYNEQFF. In DNA, the CDR3 is TGTGCCTGGAGTCGAGGCGGGAGTTTCTACAATGAGCAGTTCTTC.

V gene TRBV19 combines with J gene TRBJ1-5, with 8 bases lining up with TRBD1. Germline CDR1 LNHDA, CDR2 SQIVND (reference sequence). The CDR3 covers 14 residues. The V segment lost 6 bases and the J segment 4 bases; nucleotides outside the gene matches: 5. DNA of the CDR3: TGTGCCAGTAGGGGGGACAGGACTAATCAGCCCCAGCATTTT. As protein: CASRGDRTNQPQHF. Using reference TRBV19 and TRBJ1-5 for the parts outside the CDR3, the full variable domain is DGGITQSPKYLFRKEGQNVTLSCEQNLNHDAMYWYRQDPGQGLRLIYYSQIVNDFQKGDIAEGYSVSREKKESFPLTVTSAQKNPTAFYLCASRGDRTNQPQHFGDGTRLSIL.

The chain has TRBV27 and TRBJ2-7; 7 bases line up with TRBD1. Germline loops: CDR1 MNHEY, CDR2 SMNVEV (reference sequence). V lost 5 bases, J lost 2 bases, and 6 bases stayed unmatched. The length of the CDR3 is 14 residues. CDR3 nucleotide sequence: TGTGCCAGCAGTCCGTCGGGACAGACCTACGAGCAGTACTTC. This codes for CASSPSGQTYEQYF.

This clone appeared a single time. The chain joins TRBV7-8 to TRBJ1-2; TRBD1 agrees at 7 bases. Germline V lookup: CDR1 SGHVS, CDR2 FQNEAQ. The CDR3 consists of 14 residues. Losses at the gene ends were 2 bases for V and 2 bases for J; bases not matched to a gene: 2. The CDR3: CASSLRQGNYGYTF. In nucleotides, the CDR3 is TGTGCCAGCAGCTTACGACAGGGAAACTATGGCTACACCTTC.

The V call is TRBV6-5, the J call TRBJ2-7; maybe TRBD1 (6 bases). Germline V gives CDR1 MNHEY, CDR2 SVGAGI. CDR3 length: 13 amino acids. Trimming stripped 6 bases from V and 8 bases from J, with 17 bases between. CDR3 sequence reads: CASRGGQILQQYF. The CDR3 nucleotides are TGTGCCAGCAGGGGCGGACAGATTTTACAGCAGTACTTC.

The genes are TRBV11-2 and TRBJ1-4; 7 bases fit TRBD1. Per germline, CDR1 SGHAT and CDR2 FQNNGV. With 5 bases clipped from V and 7 bases from J, the junction kept 7 bases outside the gene matches. The CDR3 loop spans 14 amino acids. CDR3 sequence (DNA): TGTGCCAGCAGCAAAGACAGGGTACCTGAAAAACTGTTTTTT. Protein product: CASSKDRVPEKLFF.

The V gene is TRBV6-1, the J gene TRBJ2-1; D may correspond to TRBD1 or TRBD2 (5 bases each). There are 14 residues in the CDR3. Deletions cut 5 bases from V and 10 bases from J, with 18 bases between. Germline V gene sequence: CDR1 MNHNS, CDR2 SASEGT. In DNA form, the CDR3 reads TGTGCCAGCAGTCCCCCCGTCGAGGGGACCGAGCAGTTCTTC. Translation gives CASSPPVEGTEQFF.

V usage is TRBV6-6 and J usage is TRBJ2-1; D not resolved. CDR1 is MNHNY, CDR2 SVGAGI, per germline (reference sequence). The V end was cut by 7 bases, the J end by 10 bases, with 14 bases between. This CDR3 is built from 12 residues. In DNA form, the CDR3 reads TGTGCCAGCACTATCAATCTAGGGGAGCAGTTCTTC. Residues: CASTINLGEQFF.

This CDR3 is CSVEGTSGSSYEQYF. CDR3 sequence (DNA): TGCAGCGTTGAAGGGACTAGCGGGAGCTCCTACGAGCAGTACTTC. The chain employs TRBV29-1 and TRBJ2-7; 13 bases map to TRBD2. The V and J ends lost 1 base and 0 bases, in that order; junction bases with no gene match: 0. The CDR3 spans 15 residues. The germline V gene has CDR1 SQVTM and CDR2 ANQGSEA.

The J gene is TRBJ2-2, the V gene TRBV6-4; tentative D call: TRBD1 (6 bases). The V end lost 0 bases, the J end lost 7 bases, and 9 bases lay between the germline ends. This CDR3 is built from 14 residues. CDR1 and CDR2 from the germline V gene are MRHNA and SNTAGT. The CDR3 sequence: CASSDSRRGGELFF. In DNA, the CDR3 is TGTGCCAGCAGTGACTCCCGCAGGGGCGGGGAGCTGTTTTTT.

This clone has more than one count but fewer than ten. This chain uses TRBV7-2 with TRBJ2-1; 7 positions agree with TRBD2. The CDR3 covers 14 residues. With 5 bases clipped from V and 8 bases from J, the junction kept 9 bases outside the gene matches. Germline CDR1 reads SGHTA; CDR2 reads FQGNSA. As DNA, the CDR3 is TGTGCCAGCAGCACCCAGCGGGGTAAGTATGAGCAGTTCTTC. Translation: CASSTQRGKYEQFF.

In the case of this clone: Other DNA sequences within the sample encode an identical CDR3. The rearrangement links TRBV6-5 to TRBJ1-2; D call uncertain. CDR1 is MNHEY and CDR2 is SVGAGI in the germline V gene. Trimming removed 0 bases at V and 8 bases at J, with 10 bases between. This CDR3 region has 13 residues. In nucleotides, the CDR3 is TGTGCCAGCAGTTACTCGCGGGGTGGAGGCTACACCTTC. Its translation is CASSYSRGGGYTF.

This chain joins TRBV5-4 and TRBJ2-3, with TRBD2 matching over 7 bases. This CDR3 is 13 amino acids long. The ends lost 5 bases at V and 6 bases at J; junction bases unmatched: 6. Looked up from germline, CDR1 is SGHNT and CDR2 is YYREEE (reference sequence). Written as DNA, the CDR3 is TGTGCCAGCAGACGAGATAGCGGGGATACGCAGTATTTT. This sequence encodes CASRRDSGDTQYF.

V is TRBV27 and J is TRBJ2-7; no clear D. Germline V lookup: CDR1 MNHEY, CDR2 SMNVEV (reference sequence). The CDR3 extends over 14 amino acids. Trimming cost V 9 bases and J 4 bases, with 19 bases left between them. The CDR3 is CASRTGGYQYEQYF. CDR3 bases: TGTGCCAGTCGAACCGGCGGTTACCAATACGAGCAGTACTTC.

This sequence joins TRBV29-1 and TRBJ2-5; the match to TRBD2 covers 13 bases. Germline V gene data show CDR1 as SQVTM and CDR2 as ANQGSEA. The V and J ends lost 1 base and 5 bases, in that order; junction bases with no gene match: 7. The CDR3 contains 16 residues. CDR3 protein: CSVEGVLAGGWETQYF. The CDR3 region has the DNA TGCAGCGTTGAAGGGGTACTAGCGGGAGGGTGGGAGACCCAGTACTTC.

This rearrangement joins TRBV19 to TRBJ2-7; the D gene is possibly TRBD2 (5 bases). V was clipped by 5 bases and J by 0 bases, with 11 bases between them. This CDR3 has 14 amino acids. Germline V CDR1 and CDR2: LNHDA, SQIVND (reference sequence). CDR3 residues: CASSPAVNSYEQYF. The DNA for the CDR3 is TGTGCCAGTAGTCCAGCGGTCAACTCCTACGAGCAGTACTTC.

V and J are TRBV9 and TRBJ2-5, with 12 bases aligning to TRBD2. After removal of 0 bases from V and 2 bases from J, the junction contained 8 bases not matched to a gene. Germline V CDR1 and CDR2: SGDLS, YYNGEE. The CDR3 loop spans 18 amino acids. CDR3 DNA: TGTGCCAGCAGCGTAGGCCCTAGCGGGAGGGGGTATCAAGAGACCCAGTACTTC. This sequence encodes CASSVGPSGRGYQETQYF.

Turning to this clone: Other DNA sequences in this specimen translate into the identical CDR3. This sequence joins TRBV27 and TRBJ1-1; 7 bases agree with TRBD1. The germline CDR1 and CDR2 sequences are MNHEY and SMNVEV (reference sequence). CDR3 size: 14 residues. The V and J ends lost 5 bases and 2 bases, in that order; junction bases with no gene match: 5. CDR3 DNA sequence: TGTGCCAGCAGTCCGAGACAGGGCAACACTGAAGCTTTCTTT. It codes for CASSPRQGNTEAFF.

In regard to this clone: One end of the junction does not line up with germline, which may come from a read error. This same CDR3 is encoded by further DNA sequences in the sample. The chain recombines TRBV9 with TRBJ1-2; D might be TRBD1 (5 bases). This CDR3 has 15 residues. Germline values: CDR1 SGDLS, CDR2 YYNGEE. CDR3: CASSAVRARVGGYTF. For the CDR3, the DNA is TGCGCCAGCAGCGCGGTCAGGGCGAGGGTCGGTGGCTACACCTTC.

V usage is TRBV28 and J usage is TRBJ1-2; 9 nucleotides align to TRBD1. Per the germline V gene, CDR1 is MDHEN and CDR2 is SYDVKM. The CDR3 is 14 amino acids. The junction had 3 bases not matched to a gene; V was cut back by 3 bases and J by 4 bases. The CDR3 nucleotides are TGTGCCAGCAGTTTCCAGGACAGGGGCTATGGCTACACCTTC. Protein product: CASSFQDRGYGYTF.

V usage is TRBV5-1 and J usage is TRBJ2-3; D is ambiguous. The CDR3 extends over 17 amino acids. With 0 bases removed from V and 4 bases from J, the gap between germline ends came to 18 bases. Per the germline V gene, CDR1 is SGHRS and CDR2 is YFSETQ. The chain's CDR3 is CASSLETSTWAADTQYF. The DNA for the CDR3 is TGCGCCAGCAGCTTGGAAACAAGTACCTGGGCAGCAGATACGCAGTATTTT.